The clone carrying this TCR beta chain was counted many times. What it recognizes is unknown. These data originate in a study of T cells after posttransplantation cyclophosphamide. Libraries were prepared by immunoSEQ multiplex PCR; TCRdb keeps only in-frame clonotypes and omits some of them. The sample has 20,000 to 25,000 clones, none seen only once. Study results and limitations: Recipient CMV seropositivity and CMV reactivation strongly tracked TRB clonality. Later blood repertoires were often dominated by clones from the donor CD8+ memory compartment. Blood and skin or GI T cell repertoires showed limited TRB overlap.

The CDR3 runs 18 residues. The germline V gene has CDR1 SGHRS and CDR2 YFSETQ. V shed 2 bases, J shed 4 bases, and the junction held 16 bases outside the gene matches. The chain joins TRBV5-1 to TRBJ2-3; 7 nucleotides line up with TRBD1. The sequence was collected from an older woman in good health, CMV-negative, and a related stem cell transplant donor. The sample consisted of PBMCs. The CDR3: CASSFFHHTGAAADTQYF. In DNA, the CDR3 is TGCGCCAGCAGCTTCTTCCACCACACAGGGGCGGCCGCAGATACGCAGTATTTT.